The clone carrying this T cell receptor beta chain is a singleton in its sample. This sample is drawn from a study of glioma-infiltrating T cells after dendritic cell vaccination. Study at large: Between about 2002 and 2012, patients got autologous tumor lysate-pulsed dendritic cell vaccines.

The CDR3 totals 16 residues. After removal of 2 bases from V and 3 bases from J, the junction contained 4 bases not matched to a gene. The germline V gene encodes CDR1 SGHVS and CDR2 FQNEAQ. TCRB CDR3 was amplified from 2 ug genomic DNA or less. The PCR used 60 V beta and 13 J beta primers. TCRdb's table, derived via immunoSEQ multiplex PCR, lists solely in-frame clones and lacks some. The profile shows roughly 70,000 clones, over 70% of them singletons. The sequence was collected from a human donor with glioblastoma. Sequencing was performed on blood, taken before dendritic cell vaccination. The gene calls are TRBV7-8 and TRBJ2-3; 11 bases line up with TRBD2. CDR3 residues: CASSLRGLAVTDTQYF. The CDR3 coding sequence is TGTGCCAGCAGCTTAAGGGGACTAGCGGTGACAGATACGCAGTATTTT.